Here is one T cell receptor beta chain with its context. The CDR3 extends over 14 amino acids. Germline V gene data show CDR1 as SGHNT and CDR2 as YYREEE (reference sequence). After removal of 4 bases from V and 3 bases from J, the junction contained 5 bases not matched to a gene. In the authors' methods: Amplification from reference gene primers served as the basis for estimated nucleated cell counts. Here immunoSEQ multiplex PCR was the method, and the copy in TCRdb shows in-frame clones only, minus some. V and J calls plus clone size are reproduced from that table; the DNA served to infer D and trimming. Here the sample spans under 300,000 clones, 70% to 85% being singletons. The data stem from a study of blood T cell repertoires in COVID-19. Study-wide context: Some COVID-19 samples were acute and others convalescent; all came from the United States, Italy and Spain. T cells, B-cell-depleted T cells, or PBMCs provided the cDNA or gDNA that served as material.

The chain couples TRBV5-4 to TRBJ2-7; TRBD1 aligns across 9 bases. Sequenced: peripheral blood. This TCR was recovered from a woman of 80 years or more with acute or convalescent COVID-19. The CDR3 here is CASSRGQGGYEQYF. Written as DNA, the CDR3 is TGTGCCAGCAGCCGGGGACAGGGAGGCTACGAGCAGTACTTC.